The next 6 T cell receptor beta chains were all read from a single sample in a study of CD8 T cells in ankylosing spondylitis. TCRdb re-called the 5' RACE reads with MiXCR, one entry per CDR3 protein. The table includes approximately 100,000 distinct CDR3 sequences, around 24% detected once. Source material: synovial fluid, either unsorted or a sorted T cell fraction (not recorded which). All receptors come from a male donor with ankylosing spondylitis.

The chain links TRBV24-1 to TRBJ2-1, with a weak D call TRBD2 (5 bases). The length of the CDR3 is 12 residues. Germline V CDR1 and CDR2: KGHDR, SFDVKD. V was cut by 5 bases and J by 10 bases, with 11 bases left in between. Here the CDR3 reads CATSGSGWEQFF. CDR3 DNA: TGTGCCACCAGTGGGTCGGGATGGGAGCAGTTCTTC.

For the CDR3, the DNA is TGTGCCAGCAGCTTAGACGGCCGCTCTGGAAACACCATATATTTT. As protein: CASSLDGRSGNTIYF. V usage is TRBV7-7 and J usage is TRBJ1-3; D unclear. Looked up from germline, CDR1 is SSHAT and CDR2 is FNYEAQ (reference sequence). V lost 1 base and J 0 bases, leaving 7 bases between the germline ends. This CDR3 has 15 residues.

This clonotype was counted between two and nine times. This chain links TRBV6-1 with TRBJ1-5; maybe TRBD1 (5 bases). The germline V and J ends were trimmed by 4 bases and 0 bases, with 16 bases remaining between them. The CDR3 runs 17 residues. Germline assignment: CDR1 MNHNS and CDR2 SASEGT. CDR3 nucleotide sequence: TGTGCCAGCAGTGCTGGTTGGGACCAGTATAGCAATCAGCCCCAGCATTTT. Translated, it gives CASSAGWDQYSNQPQHF.

The chain couples TRBV7-8 to TRBJ2-5; TRBD2 matches 13 bases. Trimming took 6 bases from V and 6 from J; bases not matched to a gene: 10. The CDR3 sequence is 16 residues long. Germline lookup yields CDR1 SGHVS and CDR2 FQNEAQ. The CDR3 here is CASRPGLAGSGKTQYF. In DNA form, the CDR3 reads TGTGCCAGCAGACCGGGACTAGCGGGGAGTGGAAAGACCCAGTACTTC.

This clonotype was seen a handful of times. V and J are TRBV6-1 and TRBJ2-7; 8 nucleotides align to TRBD2. Germline V gene sequence: CDR1 MNHNS, CDR2 SASEGT. This CDR3 has 16 residues. V shed 1 base, J shed 3 bases, and the junction held 8 bases outside the gene matches. This chain's CDR3 is CASSEGLGGALYEQYV. The CDR3 DNA reads as TGTGCCAGCAGTGAAGGGCTCGGGGGGGCCCTCTACGAGCAGTACGTC.

This clonotype was picked up a small number of times. The V gene is TRBV12-3 or TRBV12-4, the J gene TRBJ1-1; D gene uncertain. Trimming removed 2 bases at V and 0 bases at J, with 4 bases between. This CDR3 is built from 13 residues. DNA of the CDR3: TGTGCCAGCAGTTTATTCCTGAACACTGAAGCTTTCTTT. Encoded protein: CASSLFLNTEAFF.